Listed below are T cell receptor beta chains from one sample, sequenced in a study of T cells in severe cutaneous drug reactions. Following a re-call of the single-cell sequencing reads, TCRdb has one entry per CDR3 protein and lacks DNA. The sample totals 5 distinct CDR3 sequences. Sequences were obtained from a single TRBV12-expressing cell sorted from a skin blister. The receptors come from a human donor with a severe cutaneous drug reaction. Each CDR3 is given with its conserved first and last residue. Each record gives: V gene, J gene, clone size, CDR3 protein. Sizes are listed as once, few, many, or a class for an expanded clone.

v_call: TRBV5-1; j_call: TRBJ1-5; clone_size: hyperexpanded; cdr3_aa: CASSLWGAPNQPQHF